This section outlines one T cell receptor (beta chain) sequence together with its context. The data were produced by immunoSEQ multiplex PCR, yet TCRdb's version contains in-frame clones alone and is incomplete. The sample has some 87,000 clones, less than 98% seen once. This sample stems from a study of technical replicates of blood from several donors. The CDR3 covers 11 residues. Germline loops: CDR1 MNHNS, CDR2 SASEGT. Trimming stripped 5 bases from V and 9 bases from J, with 11 bases between. The receptor was derived from a human donor in good health. The sample consisted of T cells isolated from PBMCs. V is TRBV6-1 and J is TRBJ2-7, with TRBD2 as a possible D gene (5 bases). CDR3 residues: CASSYPRGQYF. For the CDR3, the DNA is TGTGCCAGCAGTTACCCCCGGGGGCAGTACTTC.